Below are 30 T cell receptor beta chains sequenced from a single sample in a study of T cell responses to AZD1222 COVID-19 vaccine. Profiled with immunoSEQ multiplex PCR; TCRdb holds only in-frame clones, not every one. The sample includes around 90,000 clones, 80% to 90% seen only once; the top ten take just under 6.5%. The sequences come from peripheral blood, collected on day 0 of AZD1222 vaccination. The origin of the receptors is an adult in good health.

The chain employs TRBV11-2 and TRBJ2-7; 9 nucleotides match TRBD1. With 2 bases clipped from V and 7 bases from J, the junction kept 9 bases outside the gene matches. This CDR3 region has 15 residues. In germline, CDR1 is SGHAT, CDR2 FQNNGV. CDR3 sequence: CASSLTGQGWIEQYF. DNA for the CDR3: TGTGCCAGCAGCTTAACGGGACAGGGTTGGATTGAGCAGTACTTC.

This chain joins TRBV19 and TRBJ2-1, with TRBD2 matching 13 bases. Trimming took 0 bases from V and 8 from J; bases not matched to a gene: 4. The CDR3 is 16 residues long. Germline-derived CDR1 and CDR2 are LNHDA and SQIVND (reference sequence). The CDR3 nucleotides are TGTGCCAGTAGTATAGATGGACTAGCGGGGGTGGATGAGCAGTTCTTC. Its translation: CASSIDGLAGVDEQFF.

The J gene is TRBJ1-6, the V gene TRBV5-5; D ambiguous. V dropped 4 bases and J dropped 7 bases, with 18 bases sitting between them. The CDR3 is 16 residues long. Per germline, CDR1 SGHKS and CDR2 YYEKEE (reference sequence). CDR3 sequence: CASSIQPGAKNSPLHF. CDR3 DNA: TGTGCCAGCAGCATTCAGCCGGGAGCCAAGAATTCACCCCTCCACTTT.

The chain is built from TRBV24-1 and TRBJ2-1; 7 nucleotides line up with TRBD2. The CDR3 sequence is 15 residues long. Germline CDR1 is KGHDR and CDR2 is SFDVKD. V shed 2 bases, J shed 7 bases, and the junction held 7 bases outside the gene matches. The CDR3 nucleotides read TGTGCCACCAGTGATTATGTAGCGGGTATAAATGAGCAGTTCTTC. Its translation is CATSDYVAGINEQFF.

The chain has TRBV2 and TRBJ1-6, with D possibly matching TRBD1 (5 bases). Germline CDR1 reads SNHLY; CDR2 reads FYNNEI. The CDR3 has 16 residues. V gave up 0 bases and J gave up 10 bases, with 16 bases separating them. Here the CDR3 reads CASSEARAGSESPLHF. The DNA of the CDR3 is TGTGCCAGCAGTGAAGCGCGGGCAGGGTCTGAATCACCCCTCCACTTT.

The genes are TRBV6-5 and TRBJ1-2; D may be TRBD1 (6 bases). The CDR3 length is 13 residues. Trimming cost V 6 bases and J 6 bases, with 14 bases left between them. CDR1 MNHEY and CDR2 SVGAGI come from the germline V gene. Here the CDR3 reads CASSHGGAHGYTF. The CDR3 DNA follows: TGTGCCAGCAGCCATGGGGGGGCACATGGCTACACCTTC.

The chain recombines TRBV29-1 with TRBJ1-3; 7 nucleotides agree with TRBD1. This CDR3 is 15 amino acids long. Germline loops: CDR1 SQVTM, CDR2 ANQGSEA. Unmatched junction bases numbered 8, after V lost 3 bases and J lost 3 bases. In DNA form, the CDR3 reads TGCAGCGTTGAGATGGGACAGAATTATGGAAACACCATATATTTT. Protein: CSVEMGQNYGNTIYF.

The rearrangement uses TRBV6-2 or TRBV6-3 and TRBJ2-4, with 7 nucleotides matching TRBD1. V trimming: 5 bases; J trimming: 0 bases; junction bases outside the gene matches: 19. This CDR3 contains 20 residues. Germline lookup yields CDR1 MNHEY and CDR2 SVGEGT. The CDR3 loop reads CASSKNRQGSIALAKNIQYF. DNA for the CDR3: TGTGCCAGCAGTAAAAACAGACAGGGAAGCATCGCTCTAGCCAAAAACATTCAGTACTTC.

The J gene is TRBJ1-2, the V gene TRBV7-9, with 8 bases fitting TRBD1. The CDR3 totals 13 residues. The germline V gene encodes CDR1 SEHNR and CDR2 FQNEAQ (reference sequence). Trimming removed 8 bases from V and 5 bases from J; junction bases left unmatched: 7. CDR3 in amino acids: CASSLQGEYGYTF. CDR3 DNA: TGTGCCAGCTCCCTACAGGGGGAGTATGGCTACACCTTC.

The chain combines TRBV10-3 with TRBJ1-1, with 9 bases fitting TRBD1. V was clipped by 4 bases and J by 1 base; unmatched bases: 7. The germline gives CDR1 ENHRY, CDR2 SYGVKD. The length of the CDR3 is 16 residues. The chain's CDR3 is CAISGRTGEGNTEAFF. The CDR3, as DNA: TGTGCCATCAGTGGTCGGACAGGGGAGGGGAACACTGAAGCTTTCTTT.

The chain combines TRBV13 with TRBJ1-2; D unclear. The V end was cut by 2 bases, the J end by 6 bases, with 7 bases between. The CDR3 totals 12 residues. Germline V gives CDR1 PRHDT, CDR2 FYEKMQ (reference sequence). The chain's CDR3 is CASSLFRHGYTF. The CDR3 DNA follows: TGTGCCAGCAGCTTATTTCGGCATGGCTACACCTTC.

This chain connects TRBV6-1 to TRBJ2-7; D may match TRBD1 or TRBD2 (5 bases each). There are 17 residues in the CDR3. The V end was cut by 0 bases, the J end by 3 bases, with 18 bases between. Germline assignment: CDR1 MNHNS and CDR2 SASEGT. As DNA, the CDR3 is TGTGCCAGCAGTGAAGCGTCGACCTCCGGGGCCCGCTACGAGCAGTACTTC. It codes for CASSEASTSGARYEQYF.

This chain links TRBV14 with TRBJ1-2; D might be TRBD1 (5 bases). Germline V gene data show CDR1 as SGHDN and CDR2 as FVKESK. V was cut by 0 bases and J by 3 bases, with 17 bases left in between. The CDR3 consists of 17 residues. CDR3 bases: TGTGCCAGCAGCCAAGACTGGGACGTCAAACAAGACTATGGCTACACCTTC. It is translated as CASSQDWDVKQDYGYTF.

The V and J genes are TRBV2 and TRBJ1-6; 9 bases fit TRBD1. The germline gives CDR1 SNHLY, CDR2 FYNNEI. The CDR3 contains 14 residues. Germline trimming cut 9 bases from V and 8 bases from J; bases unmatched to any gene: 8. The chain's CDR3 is CARGVDRGYSPLHF. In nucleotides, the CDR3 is TGTGCCAGAGGGGTGGACAGGGGATATTCACCCCTCCACTTT.

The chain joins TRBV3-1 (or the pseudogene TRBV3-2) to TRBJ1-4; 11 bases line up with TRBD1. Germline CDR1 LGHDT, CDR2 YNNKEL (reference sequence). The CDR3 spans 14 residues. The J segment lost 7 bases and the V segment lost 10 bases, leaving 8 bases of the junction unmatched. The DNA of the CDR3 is TGTGCCAAAGCCCGGGACAGGGGGTCTGAAAAACTGTTTTTT. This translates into CAKARDRGSEKLFF.

The CDR3 is CASSQDALGQGDYGYTF. CDR3 sequence (DNA): TGTGCCAGCAGCCAAGATGCTTTGGGGCAGGGGGACTATGGCTACACCTTC. The chain couples TRBV3-1 (or the pseudogene TRBV3-2) to TRBJ1-2; 7 nucleotides agree with TRBD1. The germline V gene encodes CDR1 LGHDT and CDR2 YNNKEL (reference sequence). V shed 0 bases, J shed 3 bases, and the junction held 10 bases outside the gene matches. This CDR3 contains 17 residues.

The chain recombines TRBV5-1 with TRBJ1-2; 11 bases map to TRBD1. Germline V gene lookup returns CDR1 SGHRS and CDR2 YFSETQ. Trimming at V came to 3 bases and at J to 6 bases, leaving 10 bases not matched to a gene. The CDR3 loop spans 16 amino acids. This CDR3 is CASSWTGTGGYNGYTF. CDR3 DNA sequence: TGCGCCAGCAGCTGGACCGGGACAGGGGGTTACAATGGCTACACCTTC.

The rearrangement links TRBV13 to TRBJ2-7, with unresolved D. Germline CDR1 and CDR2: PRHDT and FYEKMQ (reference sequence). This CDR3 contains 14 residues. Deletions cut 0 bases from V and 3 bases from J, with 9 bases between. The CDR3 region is CASSLGGVNYEQYF. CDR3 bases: TGTGCCAGCAGCTTAGGTGGCGTAAACTACGAGCAGTACTTC.

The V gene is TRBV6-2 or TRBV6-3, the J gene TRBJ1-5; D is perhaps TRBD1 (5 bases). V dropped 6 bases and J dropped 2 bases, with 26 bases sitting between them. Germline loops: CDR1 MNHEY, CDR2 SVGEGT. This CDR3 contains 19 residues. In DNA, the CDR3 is TGTGCCAGCAGCCAACTTGACCAGCAGGGCGCTTTCGGCAATCAGCCCCAGCATTTT. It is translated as CASSQLDQQGAFGNQPQHF.

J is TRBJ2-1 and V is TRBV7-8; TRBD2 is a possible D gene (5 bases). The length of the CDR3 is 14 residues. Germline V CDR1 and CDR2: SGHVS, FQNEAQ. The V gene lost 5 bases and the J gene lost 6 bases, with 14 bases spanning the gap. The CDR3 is CASSPRTGRNEQFF. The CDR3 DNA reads TGTGCCAGCAGCCCTAGGACTGGGCGCAATGAGCAGTTCTTC.

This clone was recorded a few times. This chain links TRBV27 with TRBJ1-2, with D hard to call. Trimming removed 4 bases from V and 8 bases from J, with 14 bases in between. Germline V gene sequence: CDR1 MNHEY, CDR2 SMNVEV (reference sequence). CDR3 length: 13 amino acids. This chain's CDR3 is CASSSLTGGGYTF. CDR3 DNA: TGTGCCAGCAGTTCCCTTACGGGAGGCGGCTACACCTTC.

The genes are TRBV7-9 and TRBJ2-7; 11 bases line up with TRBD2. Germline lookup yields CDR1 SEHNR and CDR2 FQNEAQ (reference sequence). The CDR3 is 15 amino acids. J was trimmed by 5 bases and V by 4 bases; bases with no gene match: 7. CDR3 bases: TGTGCCAGCAGCTCAGTAGCGGGAGGGCCCGACGAGCAGTACTTC. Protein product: CASSSVAGGPDEQYF. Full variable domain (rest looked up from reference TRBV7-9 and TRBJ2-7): DTGVSQNPRHKITKRGQNVTFRCDPISEHNRLYWYRQTLGQGPEFLTYFQNEAQLEKSRLLSDRFSAERPKGSFSTLEIQRTEQGDSAMYLCASSSVAGGPDEQYFGPGTRLTVT.

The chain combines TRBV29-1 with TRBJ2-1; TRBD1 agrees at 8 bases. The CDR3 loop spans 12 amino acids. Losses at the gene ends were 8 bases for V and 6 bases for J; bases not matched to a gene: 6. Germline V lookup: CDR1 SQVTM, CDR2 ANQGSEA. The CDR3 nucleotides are TGCAGCTTAACACAGGGGGGCAATGAGCAGTTCTTC. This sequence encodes CSLTQGGNEQFF.

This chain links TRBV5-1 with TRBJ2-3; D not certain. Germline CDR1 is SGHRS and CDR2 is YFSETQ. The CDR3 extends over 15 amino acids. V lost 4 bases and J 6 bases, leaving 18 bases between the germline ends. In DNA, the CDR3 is TGCGCCAGCAGCCCAAGCCCCACCAGAGTGGATACGCAGTATTTT. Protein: CASSPSPTRVDTQYF.

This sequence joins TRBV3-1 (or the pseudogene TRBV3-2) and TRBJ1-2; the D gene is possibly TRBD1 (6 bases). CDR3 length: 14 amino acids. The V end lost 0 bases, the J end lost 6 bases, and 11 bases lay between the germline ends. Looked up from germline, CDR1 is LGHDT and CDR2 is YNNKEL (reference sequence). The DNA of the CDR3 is TGTGCCAGCAGCCAAGACAGGGGAAGCGATGGCTACACCTTC. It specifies CASSQDRGSDGYTF.

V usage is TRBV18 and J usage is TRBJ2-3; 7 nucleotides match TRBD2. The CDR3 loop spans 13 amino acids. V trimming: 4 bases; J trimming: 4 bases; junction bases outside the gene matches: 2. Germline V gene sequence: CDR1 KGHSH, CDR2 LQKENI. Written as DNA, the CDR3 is TGTGCCAGCTCACGGGACTACTCAGATACGCAGTATTTT. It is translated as CASSRDYSDTQYF.

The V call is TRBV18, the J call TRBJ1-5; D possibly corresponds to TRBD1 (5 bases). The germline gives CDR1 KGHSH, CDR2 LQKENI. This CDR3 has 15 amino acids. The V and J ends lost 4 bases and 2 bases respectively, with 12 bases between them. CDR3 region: CASSQGSGGNQPQHF. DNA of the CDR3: TGTGCCAGCTCACAGGGGAGTGGAGGCAATCAGCCCCAGCATTTT.

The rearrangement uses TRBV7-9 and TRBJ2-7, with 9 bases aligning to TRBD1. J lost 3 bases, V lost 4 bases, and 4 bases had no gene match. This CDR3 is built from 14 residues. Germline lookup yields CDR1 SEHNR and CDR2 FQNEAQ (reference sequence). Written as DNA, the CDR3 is TGTGCCAGCAGCTCCCAGACAGGGGGCTACGAGCAGTACTTC. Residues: CASSSQTGGYEQYF.

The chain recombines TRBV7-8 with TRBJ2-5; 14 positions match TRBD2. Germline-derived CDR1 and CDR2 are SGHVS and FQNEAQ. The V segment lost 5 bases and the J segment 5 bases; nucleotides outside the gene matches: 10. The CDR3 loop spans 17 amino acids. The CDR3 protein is CASSPGLAGGPGETQYF. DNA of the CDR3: TGTGCCAGCAGCCCAGGACTAGCGGGAGGCCCCGGGGAGACCCAGTACTTC.

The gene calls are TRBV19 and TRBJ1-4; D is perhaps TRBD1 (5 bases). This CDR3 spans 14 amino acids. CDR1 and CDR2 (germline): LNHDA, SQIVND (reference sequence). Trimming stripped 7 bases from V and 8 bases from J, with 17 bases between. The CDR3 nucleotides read TGTGCCAGTACAGAAACCGGGACGGCCGAAAAACTGTTTTTT. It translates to CASTETGTAEKLFF.